These T cell receptor beta chains were read from a single sample in a study of blood T cell repertoires in COVID-19. Produced via immunoSEQ multiplex PCR; TCRdb's table is partial and in-frame only. The sample has 110,000 or so clones; approximately 85% are singletons. The sample taken for sequencing was peripheral blood. The receptors here all came from a human donor in a cohort sampled during active COVID-19. The CDR3 runs from the conserved cysteine through the conserved F or W. The D gene is left open where the match is weak. Size is omitted from some rows. Given values are once, few, many or a class for expanded clones.

>-|TRBV9|TRBJ1-2|-
CASSVEVDGYYGYTF
TGTGCCAGCAGCGTAGAGGTCGACGGGTACTATGGCTACACCTTC
>TRBD2|TRBV18|TRBJ2-3|-
CASSSTSGGADTQYF
TGTGCCAGCTCATCAACTAGCGGGGGCGCAGATACGCAGTATTTT
>TRBD2|TRBV28|TRBJ2-6|-
CASSSRTSGGGSGANVLTF
TGTGCCAGCAGTTCCCGGACTAGCGGGGGGGGCTCTGGGGCCAACGTCCTGACTTTC
>-|TRBV6-5|TRBJ2-2|-
CASKDAVFNTGELFF
TGTGCCAGCAAAGACGCGGTCTTTAACACCGGGGAGCTGTTTTTT
>-|TRBV6-5|TRBJ1-2|-
CASSTPSAGSGGYTF
TGTGCCAGCAGTACCCCCTCAGCGGGATCGGGTGGCTACACCTTC
>TRBD1|TRBV19|TRBJ1-5|-
CASSIPTGRRGNQPQHF
TGTGCCAGTAGTATCCCGACAGGGCGGAGGGGCAATCAGCCCCAGCATTTT
>TRBD1|TRBV10-1|TRBJ2-1|-
CASASGTGGNEQFF
TGCGCCAGCGCAAGCGGGACAGGGGGCAATGAGCAGTTCTTC
>-|TRBV6-2/TRBV6-3|TRBJ1-1|-
CASTPNRVRTEAFF
TGTGCCAGCACCCCAAACAGGGTGCGCACTGAAGCTTTCTTT
>-|TRBV4-1|TRBJ2-7|-
CASSPGTYEQYF
TGCGCCAGCAGCCCCGGGACCTACGAGCAGTACTTC
>TRBD1|TRBV28|TRBJ1-1|-
CASSQIKGAGGWNTEAFF
TGTGCCAGCAGTCAGATTAAGGGGGCAGGGGGCTGGAACACTGAAGCTTTCTTT
>-|TRBV3-1/TRBV3-2|TRBJ2-7|-
CASAESTYEQYF
TGTGCCAGCGCCGAGAGCACCTACGAGCAGTACTTC
>-|TRBV11-2|TRBJ2-7|-
CASSLDKYAPAGEQYF
TGTGCCAGCAGCTTAGATAAATACGCCCCAGCAGGCGAGCAGTACTTC
>-|TRBV5-1|TRBJ2-2|-
CASSLVSGNTGELFF
TGCGCCAGCAGCTTGGTTAGCGGGAACACCGGGGAGCTGTTTTTT
>-|TRBV6-2/TRBV6-3|TRBJ2-5|-
CASSTGLLRIQETQYF
TGTGCCAGCAGTACTGGACTACTCAGGATTCAAGAGACCCAGTACTTC
>TRBD1|TRBV19|TRBJ1-2|-
CASSMAWDREDGYTF
TGTGCCAGTAGTATGGCCTGGGACAGGGAAGATGGCTACACCTTC
>-|TRBV5-5|TRBJ1-5|-
CASSPEVYQPQHF
TGTGCCAGCAGCCCGGAGGTCTATCAGCCCCAGCATTTT
>TRBD2|TRBV7-6|TRBJ2-5|-
CASSFLAGGDGETQYF
TGTGCCAGCAGCTTCCTAGCGGGGGGGGATGGGGAGACCCAGTACTTC
>-|TRBV5-1|TRBJ2-1|-
CASSLSQGSYNEQFF
TGCGCCAGCAGCTTGAGTCAGGGCTCCTACAATGAGCAGTTCTTC
>TRBD1|TRBV24-1|TRBJ2-3|once
CATSDEGQSTDTQYF
TGTGCCACCAGTGATGAGGGACAGAGCACAGATACGCAGTATTTT
>TRBD1|TRBV6-2/TRBV6-3|TRBJ1-4|once
CASSYVVGTGFEKLFF
TGTGCCAGCAGTTACGTCGTTGGGACAGGGTTCGAAAAACTGTTTTTT
>-|TRBV2|TRBJ2-7|-
CASSEETGYYEQYF
TGTGCCAGCAGTGAAGAGACAGGTTACTACGAGCAGTACTTC
>TRBD1|TRBV3-1/TRBV3-2|TRBJ1-6|-
CASSQGNRGYNSPLHF
TGTGCCAGCAGCCAAGGGAACAGGGGCTATAATTCACCCCTCCACTTT
>TRBD2|TRBV3-1/TRBV3-2|TRBJ2-7|-
CASSQAGTTDEQYF
TGTGCCAGCAGCCAAGCCGGGACTACGGACGAGCAGTACTTC
>-|TRBV5-1|TRBJ1-2|once
CASSLDPGGGSLGGYTF
TGCGCCAGCAGCTTGGACCCGGGAGGTGGGTCTCTTGGGGGCTACACCTTC
>TRBD2|TRBV9|TRBJ2-1|-
CASSVTSGGPEQFF
TGTGCCAGCAGCGTGACTAGCGGGGGGCCTGAGCAGTTCTTC